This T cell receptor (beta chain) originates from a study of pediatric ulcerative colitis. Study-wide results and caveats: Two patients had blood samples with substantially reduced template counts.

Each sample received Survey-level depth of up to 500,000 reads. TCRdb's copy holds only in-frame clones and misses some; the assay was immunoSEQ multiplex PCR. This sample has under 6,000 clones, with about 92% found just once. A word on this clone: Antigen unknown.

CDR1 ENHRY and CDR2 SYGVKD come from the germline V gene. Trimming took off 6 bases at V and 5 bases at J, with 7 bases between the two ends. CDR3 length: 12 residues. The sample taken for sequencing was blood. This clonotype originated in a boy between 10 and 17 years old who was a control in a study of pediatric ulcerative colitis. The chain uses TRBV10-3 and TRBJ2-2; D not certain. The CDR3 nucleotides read TGTGCCATCAGGCGACAAACCGGGGAGCTGTTTTTT. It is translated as CAIRRQTGELFF.